The 5 T cell receptor beta chains below were found in one sample sequenced in a study of identical twins. TCRdb re-derived calls from the 5' RACE reads in MiXCR, one entry per CDR3 protein. The table has hundreds of thousands of distinct CDR3 sequences, approximately 21% seen once. These data also featured in a second study, about T cells expressing NK-cell markers.

Input material: PBMCs. These TCRs come from a woman in her late teens or twenties in good health.

This chain uses TRBV7-2 with TRBJ2-7; 11 bases map to TRBD2. The length of the CDR3 is 15 residues. V shed 2 bases, J shed 3 bases, and the junction held 3 bases outside the gene matches. Germline V gene data show CDR1 as SGHTA and CDR2 as FQGNSA. The CDR3 spells CASSLSGLADYEQYF. CDR3 DNA sequence: TGTGCCAGCAGCTTATCGGGACTAGCGGACTACGAGCAGTACTTC.

This chain joins TRBV20-1 and TRBJ2-7; D perhaps matches TRBD1 (6 bases). Trimming stripped 6 bases from V and 1 base from J, with 16 bases between. Germline loops: CDR1 DFQATT, CDR2 SNEGSKA (reference sequence). The length of the CDR3 is 14 residues. The CDR3 nucleotides are TGCAGTGCCCCCCCGACACAGGGTTCCTACGAGCAGTACTTC. Translating it yields CSAPPTQGSYEQYF.

CDR3 region: CSGGQGPDTQYF. CDR3 nucleotide sequence: TGCAGTGGAGGACAGGGCCCAGATACGCAGTATTTT. V gene TRBV20-1 combines with J gene TRBJ2-3; 8 nucleotides match TRBD1. Germline lookup yields CDR1 DFQATT and CDR2 SNEGSKA (reference sequence). The junction had 4 bases not matched to a gene; V was cut back by 7 bases and J by 4 bases. The CDR3 runs 12 residues.

This clonotype has just a few counts. The CDR3 reads CSVEDPRSGANVLTF. In nucleotides, the CDR3 is TGCAGCGTTGAGGACCCACGCTCTGGGGCCAACGTCCTGACTTTC. The chain joins TRBV29-1 to TRBJ2-6; D uncertain. The CDR3 is made up of 15 amino acids. Per germline, CDR1 SQVTM and CDR2 ANQGSEA. Trimming took off 3 bases at V and 0 bases at J, with 9 bases between the two ends.

This clonotype occurred a few times. The CDR3 spells CASSFGSTNQPQHF. CDR3 DNA: TGTGCCAGCAGTTTTGGCAGTACAAATCAGCCCCAGCATTTT. The chain recombines TRBV27 with TRBJ1-5; D is uncertain. Germline loops: CDR1 MNHEY, CDR2 SMNVEV (reference sequence). The CDR3 sequence is 14 residues long. The germline V and J ends were trimmed by 3 bases and 4 bases, with 10 bases remaining between them.